The T cell receptor beta chain described here comes from a study of memory CD4+ T cells and cytomegalovirus serostatus. CDR1 and CDR2 from the germline V gene are SGHRS and YFSETQ. The V end lost 4 bases, the J end lost 5 bases, and 13 bases lay between the germline ends. The CDR3 has 13 amino acids. This clone was seen a few times. Its antigen is still unknown. Study results and limitations: About 40% of the roughly 160 known CMV-associated TCRbeta sequences appeared in CD4+ memory. Suggested: most of the CMV-linked TCR signature lies in CD4+ memory cells.

The sort gate was single viable CD3+CD4+CD8-CD45RO+ cells for memory CD4+ T cells. The data were produced by immunoSEQ multiplex PCR, yet TCRdb's version contains in-frame clones alone and is incomplete. The sample lists about 41,000 clones, around 79% occurring once. The origin of this receptor is an adult in good health and CMV-seronegative. The J gene is TRBJ2-7, the V gene TRBV5-1; D gene ambiguous. The sequenced material came from memory CD4+ T cells from blood. The CDR3 DNA reads TGCGCCAGCAGCCCTGGCTATGGGGACGAGCAGTACTTC. Amino acids: CASSPGYGDEQYF.